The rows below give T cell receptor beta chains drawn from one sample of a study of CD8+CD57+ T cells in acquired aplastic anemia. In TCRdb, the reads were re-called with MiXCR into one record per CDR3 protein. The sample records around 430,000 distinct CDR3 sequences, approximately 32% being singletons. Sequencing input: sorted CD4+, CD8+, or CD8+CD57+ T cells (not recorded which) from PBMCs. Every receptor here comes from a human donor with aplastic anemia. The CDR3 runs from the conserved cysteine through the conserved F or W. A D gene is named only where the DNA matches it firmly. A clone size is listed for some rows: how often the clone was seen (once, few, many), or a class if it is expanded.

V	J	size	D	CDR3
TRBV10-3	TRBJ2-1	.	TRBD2	CASSLAGPRNEQFF
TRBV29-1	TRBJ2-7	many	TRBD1	CSVEDRLGQGPYEQYF
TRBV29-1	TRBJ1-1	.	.	CSVGGGLGKNTEAFF
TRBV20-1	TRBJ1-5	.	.	CSARDSSRSNQPQHF
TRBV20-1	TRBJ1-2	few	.	CSVDAGTSNYGYTF
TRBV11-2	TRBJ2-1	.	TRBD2	CASRQTGGLVEQFF
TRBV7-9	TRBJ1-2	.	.	CASSSSDYGYTF
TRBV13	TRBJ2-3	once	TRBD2	CASSMTSGGPTDTQYF
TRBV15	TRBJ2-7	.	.	CATSRVMGGRVAYEQYF
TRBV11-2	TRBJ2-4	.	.	CASSQTGLNIRYF
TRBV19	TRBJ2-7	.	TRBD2	CASRSGTSGFYEQYF
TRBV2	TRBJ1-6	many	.	CASSTGYTSPLHF
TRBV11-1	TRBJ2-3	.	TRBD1	CASRPKDRGSYTQYF
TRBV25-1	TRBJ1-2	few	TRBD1	CASSQGQGLDGYTF
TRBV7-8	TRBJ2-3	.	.	CASSLRRLVGTDTQYF
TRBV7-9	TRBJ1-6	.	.	CASSDQDQPLHF
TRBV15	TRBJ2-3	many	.	CATSRDRVGGDTQYF
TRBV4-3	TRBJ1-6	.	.	CAGSREGVNNSPLHF
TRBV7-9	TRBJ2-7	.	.	CASSSTPTSYEQYF
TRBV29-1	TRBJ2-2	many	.	CSVGGGADTGELFF
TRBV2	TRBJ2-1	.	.	CASRSPGDGERFF
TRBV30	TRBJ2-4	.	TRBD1	CACHKDRNIQYF
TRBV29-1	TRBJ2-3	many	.	CSAEGQDTQYF
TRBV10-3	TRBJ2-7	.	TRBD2	CAGKAGGMSYEQYF
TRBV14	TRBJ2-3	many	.	CASSPTGIRTDTQYF
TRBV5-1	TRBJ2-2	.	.	CASSYLSSANTGELFF
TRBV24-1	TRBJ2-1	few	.	CASKPGPYNEQFF
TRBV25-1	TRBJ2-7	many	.	CASSEEGSYEQYF
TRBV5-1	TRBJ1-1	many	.	CASSLAVNTEAFF
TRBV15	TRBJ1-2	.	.	CATSRDRAGEGSGGYTF
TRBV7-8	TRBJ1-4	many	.	CASKAARLRTPSEKLFF
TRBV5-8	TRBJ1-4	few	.	CASIWSATNEKLFF
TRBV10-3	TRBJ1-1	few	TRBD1	CASSGPGTGTSNTEAFF
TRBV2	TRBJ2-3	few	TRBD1	CASSEPSGLSATGNTDTQYF
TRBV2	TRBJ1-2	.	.	CATRGGYYGYTF
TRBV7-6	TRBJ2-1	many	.	CASSLGSGANNEQFF
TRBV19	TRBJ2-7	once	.	CAPPGDGSYEQYF
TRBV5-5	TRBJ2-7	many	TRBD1	CASSRDSAWGQYF
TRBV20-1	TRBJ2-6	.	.	CSARDHLTGANVLTF
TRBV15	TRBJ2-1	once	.	CATSVQGRAYNEQFF